These 16 T cell receptor beta chains share one sample of origin, sequenced in a study of blood T cell repertoires in COVID-19. Using immunoSEQ multiplex PCR, the repertoire was profiled, and TCRdb retains in-frame clones only, with some absent. The sample consists of over 100,000 clones, 75% to 90% of them appearing once. Sample: peripheral blood. These receptors were taken from a man between 60 and 75 years old with acute or convalescent COVID-19.

The V and J genes are TRBV19 and TRBJ2-3; D unclear. CDR1 is LNHDA, CDR2 SQIVND, per germline (reference sequence). The CDR3 has 13 amino acids. V was trimmed by 5 bases and J by 2 bases, leaving 8 bases between them. The CDR3, as DNA: TGTGCCAGTAGTCCCTTCTCCACAGATACGCAGTATTTT. Encoded protein: CASSPFSTDTQYF.

The V call is TRBV28, the J call TRBJ2-1, with D maybe TRBD2 (5 bases). Germline-derived CDR1 and CDR2 are MDHEN and SYDVKM. The CDR3 extends over 12 amino acids. Trimming took off 6 bases at V and 15 bases at J, with 18 bases between the two ends. The CDR3 spells CASSVPGERWFF. In nucleotides, the CDR3 is TGTGCCAGCAGCGTCCCCGGGGAGAGGTGGTTCTTC.

V and J are TRBV7-9 and TRBJ2-7; 8 bases agree with TRBD2. V shed 4 bases, J shed 6 bases, and the junction held 8 bases outside the gene matches. The germline gives CDR1 SEHNR, CDR2 FQNEAQ (reference sequence). The CDR3 contains 14 residues. Written as DNA, the CDR3 is TGTGCCAGCAGCTCCTCCGGGACTAGTTTCGAGCAGTACTTC. It yields the protein CASSSSGTSFEQYF. The entire variable domain, with the rest obtained from reference TRBV7-9 and TRBJ2-7, is as follows: DTGVSQNPRHKITKRGQNVTFRCDPISEHNRLYWYRQTLGQGPEFLTYFQNEAQLEKSRLLSDRFSAERPKGSFSTLEIQRTEQGDSAMYLCASSSSGTSFEQYFGPGTRLTVT.

The chain joins TRBV2 to TRBJ2-7; 12 bases are shared with TRBD2. The CDR3 totals 14 residues. Germline assignment: CDR1 SNHLY and CDR2 FYNNEI. After removal of 5 bases from V and 5 bases from J, the junction contained 4 bases not matched to a gene. The CDR3 sequence is CASSRLAGVDEQYV. In DNA form, the CDR3 reads TGTGCCAGCAGTCGACTAGCGGGAGTCGACGAGCAGTACGTC.

The rearrangement joins TRBV24-1 to TRBJ1-1; 7 bases align to TRBD1. The CDR3 length is 12 residues. The germline V gene encodes CDR1 KGHDR and CDR2 SFDVKD. V shed 7 bases, J shed 5 bases, and the junction held 3 bases outside the gene matches. CDR3 in DNA: TGTGCCACCAGGGGGACAGCTACTGAAGCTTTCTTT. Translating gives CATRGTATEAFF.

The chain recombines TRBV27 with TRBJ2-2; 12 nucleotides match TRBD2. V trimming: 4 bases; J trimming: 3 bases; junction bases outside the gene matches: 0. The length of the CDR3 is 15 residues. Per germline, CDR1 MNHEY and CDR2 SMNVEV (reference sequence). Here the CDR3 reads CASSSSGRDTGELFF. The CDR3 DNA reads TGTGCCAGCAGTTCTAGCGGGAGGGACACCGGGGAGCTGTTTTTT.

This clone was recorded a few times. The chain links TRBV7-9 to TRBJ1-6; 9 bases map to TRBD1. J gave up 3 bases and V 6 bases, and 6 bases lay outside the gene matches. Looked up from germline, CDR1 is SEHNR and CDR2 is FQNEAQ (reference sequence). The CDR3 runs to 16 residues. Here the CDR3 reads CASSLDRGYYNSPLHF. The DNA for the CDR3 is TGTGCCAGCAGTCTGGACAGGGGATACTATAATTCACCCCTCCACTTT.

The V gene is TRBV5-6, the J gene TRBJ2-7; 7 bases line up with TRBD2. Losses at the gene ends were 1 base for V and 0 bases for J; bases not matched to a gene: 7. The CDR3 has 16 amino acids. The germline V gene has CDR1 SGHDT and CDR2 YYEEEE. Here the CDR3 DNA reads TGTGCCAGCAGCTTGTACCTAGCGGCCAGCTCCTACGAGCAGTACGTC. This gives the protein CASSLYLAASSYEQYV.

The chain is built from TRBV2 and TRBJ1-4; 7 nucleotides line up with TRBD1. V shed 8 bases, J shed 6 bases, and the junction held 9 bases outside the gene matches. The CDR3 has 14 residues. The germline V gene encodes CDR1 SNHLY and CDR2 FYNNEI. CDR3 protein: CASFETGADEKLFF. DNA for the CDR3: TGTGCCAGCTTTGAAACAGGGGCGGATGAAAAACTGTTTTTT.

V and J are TRBV3-1 (or the pseudogene TRBV3-2) and TRBJ2-7, with 8 bases that match TRBD1. V was pared by 0 bases and J by 6 bases, with 7 bases of the junction left unmatched. CDR3 length: 15 residues. CDR1 LGHDT and CDR2 YNNKEL come from the germline V gene (reference sequence). CDR3 bases: TGTGCCAGCAGCCAAGATCGGACAGGGAACGGCGAGCAGTACGTC. It specifies CASSQDRTGNGEQYV.

The gene calls are TRBV10-3 and TRBJ2-3; D is perhaps TRBD1 (5 bases). Per the germline V gene, CDR1 is ENHRY and CDR2 is SYGVKD. Deletions cut 8 bases from V and 1 base from J, with 10 bases between. The CDR3 totals 13 residues. The CDR3 nucleotides are TGTGCCATCGGCGACAGTGGCACAGATACGCAGTATTTT. It is translated as CAIGDSGTDTQYF.

This clone occurred a few times. The chain has TRBV5-5 and TRBJ2-7, with 10 bases identical to TRBD2. J lost 3 bases, V lost 4 bases, and 7 bases had no gene match. This CDR3 spans 15 amino acids. Germline V CDR1 and CDR2: SGHKS, YYEKEE (reference sequence). Here the CDR3 reads CASSTGLAENYEQYF. CDR3 nucleotide sequence: TGTGCCAGCAGCACCGGACTAGCGGAAAACTACGAGCAGTACTTC.

The rearrangement joins TRBV5-1 to TRBJ2-1; 8 positions agree with TRBD2. The CDR3 extends over 14 amino acids. V shed 3 bases, J shed 5 bases, and the junction held 4 bases outside the gene matches. In germline, CDR1 is SGHRS, CDR2 YFSETQ. CDR3 protein: CASSYGTRDNEQFF. The CDR3, as DNA: TGCGCCAGCAGCTACGGGACTAGGGACAATGAGCAGTTCTTC.

This chain connects TRBV2 to TRBJ2-7; D is possibly TRBD1 (5 bases). The germline CDR1 and CDR2 sequences are SNHLY and FYNNEI. The CDR3 spans 14 residues. V lost 4 bases and J 2 bases, leaving 12 bases between the germline ends. The CDR3 DNA is TGTGCCAGCAGTGCAGGGAAGGCCACCTACGAGCAGTACTTC. This gives the protein CASSAGKATYEQYF. Using reference TRBV2 and TRBJ2-7 for the parts outside the CDR3, the full variable domain is EPEVTQTPSHQVTQMGQEVILRCVPISNHLYFYWYRQILGQKVEFLVSFYNNEISEKSEIFDDQFSVERPDGSNFTLKIRSTKLEDSAMYFCASSAGKATYEQYFGPGTRLTVT.

The rearrangement joins TRBV13 to TRBJ2-5; tentatively, D is TRBD2 (5 bases). This CDR3 comprises 13 residues. Germline V gene sequence: CDR1 PRHDT, CDR2 FYEKMQ (reference sequence). Trimming shortened V by 5 bases and J by 4 bases, and 11 bases separated the two germline ends. In nucleotides, the CDR3 is TGTGCCAGCAGCCTACCACGGGGAGAGACCCAGTACTTC. Residues: CASSLPRGETQYF.

This clone was recorded once. V is TRBV28 and J is TRBJ2-1, with 7 bases identical to TRBD2. CDR3 length: 16 residues. V gave up 6 bases and J gave up 8 bases; unmatched junction bases: 16. The germline CDR1 and CDR2 sequences are MDHEN and SYDVKM. The CDR3 region has the DNA TGTGCCAGCAGAGACATCTCTAGCGGTTCGGGGGATGAGCAGTTCTTC. Encoded protein: CASRDISSGSGDEQFF.